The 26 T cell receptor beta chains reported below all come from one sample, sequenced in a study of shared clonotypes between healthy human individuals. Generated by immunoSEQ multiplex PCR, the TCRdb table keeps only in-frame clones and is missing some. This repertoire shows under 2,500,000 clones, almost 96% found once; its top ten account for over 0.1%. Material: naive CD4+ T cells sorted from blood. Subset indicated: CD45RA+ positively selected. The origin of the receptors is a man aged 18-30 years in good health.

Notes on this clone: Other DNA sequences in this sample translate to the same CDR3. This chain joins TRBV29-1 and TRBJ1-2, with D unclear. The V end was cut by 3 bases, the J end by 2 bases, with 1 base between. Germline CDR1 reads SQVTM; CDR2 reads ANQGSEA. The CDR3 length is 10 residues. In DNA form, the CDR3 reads TGCAGCGTTGACAACTATGGCTACACCTTC. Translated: CSVDNYGYTF.

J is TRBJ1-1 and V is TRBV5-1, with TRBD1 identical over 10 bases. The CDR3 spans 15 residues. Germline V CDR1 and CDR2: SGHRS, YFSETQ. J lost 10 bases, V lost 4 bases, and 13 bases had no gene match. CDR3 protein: CASSRWDRGPGRAFF. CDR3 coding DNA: TGCGCCAGCAGCCGCTGGGACAGGGGACCGGGACGAGCTTTCTTT.

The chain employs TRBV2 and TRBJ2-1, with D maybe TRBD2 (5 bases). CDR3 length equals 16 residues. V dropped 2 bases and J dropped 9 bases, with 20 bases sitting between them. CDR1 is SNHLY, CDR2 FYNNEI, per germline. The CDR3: CASSEIAPPSGSEQFF. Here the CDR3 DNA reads TGTGCCAGCAGTGAAATCGCCCCTCCTTCGGGGAGTGAGCAGTTCTTC. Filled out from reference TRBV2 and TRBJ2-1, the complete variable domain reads EPEVTQTPSHQVTQMGQEVILRCVPISNHLYFYWYRQILGQKVEFLVSFYNNEISEKSEIFDDQFSVERPDGSNFTLKIRSTKLEDSAMYFCASSEIAPPSGSEQFFGPGTRLTVL.

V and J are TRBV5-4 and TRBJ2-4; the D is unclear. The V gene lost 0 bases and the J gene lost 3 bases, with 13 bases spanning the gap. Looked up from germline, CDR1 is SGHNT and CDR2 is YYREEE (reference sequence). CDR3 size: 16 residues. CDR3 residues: CASSLVPIGDKNIQYF. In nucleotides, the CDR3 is TGTGCCAGCAGCTTGGTGCCGATTGGAGACAAAAACATTCAGTACTTC.

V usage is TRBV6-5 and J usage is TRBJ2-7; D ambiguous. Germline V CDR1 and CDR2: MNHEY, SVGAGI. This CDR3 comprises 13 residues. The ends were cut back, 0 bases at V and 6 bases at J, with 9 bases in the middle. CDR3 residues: CASSYSRYSEQYF. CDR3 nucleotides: TGTGCCAGCAGTTACTCGAGGTATAGCGAGCAGTACTTC.

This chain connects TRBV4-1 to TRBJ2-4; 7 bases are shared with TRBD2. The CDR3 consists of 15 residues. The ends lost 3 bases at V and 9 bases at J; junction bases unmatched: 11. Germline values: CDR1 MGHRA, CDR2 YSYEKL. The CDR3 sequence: CASSQTGGGIGIQYF. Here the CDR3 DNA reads TGCGCCAGCAGCCAGACTGGGGGAGGGATAGGCATTCAGTACTTC.

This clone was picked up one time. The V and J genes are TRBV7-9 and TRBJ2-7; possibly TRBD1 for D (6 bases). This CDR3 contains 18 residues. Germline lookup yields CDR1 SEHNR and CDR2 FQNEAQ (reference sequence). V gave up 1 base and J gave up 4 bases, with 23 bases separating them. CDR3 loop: CASSLVVLRDRLQYEQYF. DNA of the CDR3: TGTGCCAGCAGCTTAGTCGTCCTACGAGACAGGCTGCAGTACGAGCAGTACTTC.

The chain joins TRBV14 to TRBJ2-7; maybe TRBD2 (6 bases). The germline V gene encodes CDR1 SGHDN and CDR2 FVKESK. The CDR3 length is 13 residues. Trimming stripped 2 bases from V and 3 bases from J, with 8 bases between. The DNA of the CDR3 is TGTGCCAGCAGCCAACTGGACTACTACGAGCAGTACTTC. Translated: CASSQLDYYEQYF.

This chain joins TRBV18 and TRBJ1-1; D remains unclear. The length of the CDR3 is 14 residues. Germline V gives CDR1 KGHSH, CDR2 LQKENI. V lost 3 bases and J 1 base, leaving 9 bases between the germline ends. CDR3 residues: CASSPYWGNTEAFF. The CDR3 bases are TGTGCCAGCTCACCCTATTGGGGGAACACTGAAGCTTTCTTT.

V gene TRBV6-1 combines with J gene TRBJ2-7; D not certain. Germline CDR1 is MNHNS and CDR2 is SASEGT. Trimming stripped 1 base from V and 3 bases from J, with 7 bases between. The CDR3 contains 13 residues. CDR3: CASSEGIHYEQYF. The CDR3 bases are TGTGCCAGCAGTGAAGGAATCCACTACGAGCAGTACTTC.

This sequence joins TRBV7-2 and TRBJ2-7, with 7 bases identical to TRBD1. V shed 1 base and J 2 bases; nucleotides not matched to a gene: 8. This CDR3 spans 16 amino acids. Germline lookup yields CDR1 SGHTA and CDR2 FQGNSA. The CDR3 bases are TGTGCCAGCAGCTTAGTCGGGACAGAGGCAGCCTACGAGCAGTACTTC. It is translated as CASSLVGTEAAYEQYF.

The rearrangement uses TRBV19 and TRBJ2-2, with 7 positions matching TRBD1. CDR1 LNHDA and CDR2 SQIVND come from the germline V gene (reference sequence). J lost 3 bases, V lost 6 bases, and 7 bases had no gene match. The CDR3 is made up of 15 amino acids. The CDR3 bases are TGTGCCAGTAGGATGGGACAGACGGACACCGGGGAGCTGTTTTTT. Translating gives CASRMGQTDTGELFF. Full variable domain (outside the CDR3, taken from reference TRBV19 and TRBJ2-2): DGGITQSPKYLFRKEGQNVTLSCEQNLNHDAMYWYRQDPGQGLRLIYYSQIVNDFQKGDIAEGYSVSREKKESFPLTVTSAQKNPTAFYLCASRMGQTDTGELFFGEGSRLTVL.

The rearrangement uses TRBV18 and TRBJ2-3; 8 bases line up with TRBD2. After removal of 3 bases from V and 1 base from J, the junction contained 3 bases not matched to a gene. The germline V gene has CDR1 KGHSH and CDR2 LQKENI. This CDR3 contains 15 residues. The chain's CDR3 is CASSPREGGTDTQYF. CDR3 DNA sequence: TGTGCCAGCTCACCCCGGGAGGGCGGCACAGATACGCAGTATTTT.

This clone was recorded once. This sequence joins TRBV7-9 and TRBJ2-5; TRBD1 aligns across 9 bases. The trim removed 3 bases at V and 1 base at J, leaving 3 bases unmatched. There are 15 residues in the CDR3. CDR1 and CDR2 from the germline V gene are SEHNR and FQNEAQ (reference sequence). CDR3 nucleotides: TGTGCCAGCAGCTTGGACAGGGGACTCCAAGAGACCCAGTACTTC. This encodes CASSLDRGLQETQYF.

The CDR3 region is CASSPKLSGGVGDTQYF. CDR3 nucleotides: TGTGCCAGCAGCCCCAAACTAAGCGGGGGGGTTGGAGATACGCAGTATTTT. The chain joins TRBV4-2 to TRBJ2-3, with TRBD2 identical over 10 bases. The V segment lost 4 bases and the J segment 5 bases; nucleotides outside the gene matches: 12. The germline V gene encodes CDR1 LGHNA and CDR2 YNFKEQ. This CDR3 contains 17 residues.

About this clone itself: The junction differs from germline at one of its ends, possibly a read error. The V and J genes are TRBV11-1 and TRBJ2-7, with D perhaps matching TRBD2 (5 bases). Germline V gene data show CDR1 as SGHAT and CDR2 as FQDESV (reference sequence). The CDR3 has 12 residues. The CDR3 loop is CASSFGSPERHF. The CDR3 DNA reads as TGTGCCAGCAGCTTCGGGTCCCCGGAGCGGCACTTC.

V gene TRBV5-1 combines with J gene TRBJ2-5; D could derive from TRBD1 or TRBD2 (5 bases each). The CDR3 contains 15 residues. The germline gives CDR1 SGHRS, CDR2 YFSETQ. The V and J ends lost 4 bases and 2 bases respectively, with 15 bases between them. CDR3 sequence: CASSAPSGGQETQYF. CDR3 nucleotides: TGCGCCAGCAGCGCCCCCTCTGGGGGTCAAGAGACCCAGTACTTC. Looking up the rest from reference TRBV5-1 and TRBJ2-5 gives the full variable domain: KAGVTQTPRYLIKTRGQQVTLSCSPISGHRSVSWYQQTPGQGLQFLFEYFSETQRNKGNFPGRFSGRQFSNSRSEMNVSTLELGDSALYLCASSAPSGGQETQYFGPGTRLLVL.

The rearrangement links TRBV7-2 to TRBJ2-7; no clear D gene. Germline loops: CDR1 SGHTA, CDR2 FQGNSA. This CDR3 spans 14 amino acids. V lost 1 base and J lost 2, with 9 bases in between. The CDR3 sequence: CASSLEYLTYEQYF. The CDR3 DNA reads TGTGCCAGCAGCTTAGAGTACTTAACCTACGAGCAGTACTTC.

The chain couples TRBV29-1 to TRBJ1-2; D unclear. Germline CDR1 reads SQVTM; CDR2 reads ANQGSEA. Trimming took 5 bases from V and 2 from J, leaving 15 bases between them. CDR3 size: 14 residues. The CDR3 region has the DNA TGCAGCGTTTCGGCTGGAGTGAGCAACTATGGCTACACCTTC. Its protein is CSVSAGVSNYGYTF.

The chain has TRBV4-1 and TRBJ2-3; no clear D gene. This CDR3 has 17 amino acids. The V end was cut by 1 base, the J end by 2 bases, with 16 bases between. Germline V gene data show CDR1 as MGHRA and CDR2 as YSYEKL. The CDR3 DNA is TGCGCCAGCAGCCAAGTTTTTCGGCAAATTACCACAGATACGCAGTATTTT. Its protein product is CASSQVFRQITTDTQYF.

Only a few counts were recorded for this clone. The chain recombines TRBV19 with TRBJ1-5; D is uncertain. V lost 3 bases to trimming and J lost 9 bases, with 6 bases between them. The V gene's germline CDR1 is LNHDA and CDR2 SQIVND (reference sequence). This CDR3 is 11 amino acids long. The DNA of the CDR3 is TGTGCCAGTAGTATCCGCTGGCCCCAGCATTTT. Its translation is CASSIRWPQHF.

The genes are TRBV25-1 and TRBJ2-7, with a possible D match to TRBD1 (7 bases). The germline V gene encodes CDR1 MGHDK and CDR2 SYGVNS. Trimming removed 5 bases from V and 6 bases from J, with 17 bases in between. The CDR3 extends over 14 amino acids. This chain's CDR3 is CASSPKGARGEQYF. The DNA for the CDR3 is TGTGCCAGCAGTCCCAAGGGGGCGCGGGGCGAGCAGTACTTC.

CDR3 region: CASSVSSRWDTEAFF. Here the CDR3 DNA reads TGTGCCAGCAGCGTATCTTCCCGGTGGGACACTGAAGCTTTCTTT. The rearrangement uses TRBV9 and TRBJ1-1, with D unclear. CDR1 SGDLS and CDR2 YYNGEE come from the germline V gene. V dropped 1 base and J dropped 3 bases, with 13 bases sitting between them. The CDR3 consists of 15 residues.

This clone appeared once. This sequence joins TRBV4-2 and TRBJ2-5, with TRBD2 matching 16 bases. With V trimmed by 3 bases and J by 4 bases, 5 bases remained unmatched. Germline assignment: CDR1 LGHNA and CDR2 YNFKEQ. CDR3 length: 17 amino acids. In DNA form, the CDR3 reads TGTGCCAGCAGCCAGGGACTAGCGGGGGGGCAGGGAGAGACCCAGTACTTC. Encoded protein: CASSQGLAGGQGETQYF.

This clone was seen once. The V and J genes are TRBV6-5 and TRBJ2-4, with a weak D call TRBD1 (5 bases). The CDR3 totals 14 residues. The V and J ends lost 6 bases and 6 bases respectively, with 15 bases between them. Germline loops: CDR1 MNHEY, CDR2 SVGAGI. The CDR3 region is CASSKGRAANIQYF. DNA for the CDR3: TGTGCCAGCAGCAAGGGCAGGGCTGCAAACATTCAGTACTTC.

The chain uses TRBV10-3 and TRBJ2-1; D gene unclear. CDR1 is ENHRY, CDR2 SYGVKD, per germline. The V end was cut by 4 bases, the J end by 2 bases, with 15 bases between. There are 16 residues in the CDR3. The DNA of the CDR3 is TGTGCCATCAGTGGCCCGAGACTTGGCCCCTACAATGAGCAGTTCTTC. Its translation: CAISGPRLGPYNEQFF.